This T cell receptor beta chain was profiled in a study of OX40 agonist ivuxolimab in advanced cancers. In the study overall: In this trial design, patients received ivuxolimab intravenously at 0.01 to 10 mg/kg every 2 weeks. The dose-escalation group included hepatocellular carcinoma, melanoma, renal cell carcinoma and head and neck cancer.

V lost 1 base, J lost 1 base, and 13 bases lay in between. Germline loops: CDR1 KGHSH, CDR2 LQKENI. The CDR3 length is 17 residues. With autoimmune disease history or systemic immunosuppression, patients were excluded. Repertoires were generated with immunoSEQ multiplex PCR, while TCRdb's copy carries only in-frame clones and drops some. The sample lists roughly 80,000 clones, 90% to 95% occurring once. The chain has TRBV18 and TRBJ2-2; D not resolved. This receptor was identified in an adult with an advanced solid tumor such as melanoma, head and neck, liver or kidney cancer. The sample here was CD4+ or CD8+ T cells sorted from blood, taken in a trial of the OX40 agonist ivuxolimab. This chain's CDR3 is CASSPRQSLKNTGELFF. The CDR3 bases are TGTGCCAGCTCACCACGTCAATCTCTCAAGAACACCGGGGAGCTGTTTTTT.